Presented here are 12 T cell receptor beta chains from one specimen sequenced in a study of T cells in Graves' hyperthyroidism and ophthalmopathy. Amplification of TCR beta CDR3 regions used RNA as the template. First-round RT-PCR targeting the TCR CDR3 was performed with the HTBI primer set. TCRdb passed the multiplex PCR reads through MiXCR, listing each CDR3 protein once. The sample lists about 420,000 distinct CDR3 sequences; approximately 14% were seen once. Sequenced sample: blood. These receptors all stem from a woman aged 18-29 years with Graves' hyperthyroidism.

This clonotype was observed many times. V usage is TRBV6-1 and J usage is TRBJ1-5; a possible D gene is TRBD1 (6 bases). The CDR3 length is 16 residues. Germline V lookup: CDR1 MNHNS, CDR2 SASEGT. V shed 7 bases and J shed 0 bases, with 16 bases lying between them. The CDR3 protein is CASIQGRGISNQPQHF. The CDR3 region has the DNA TGTGCCAGCATCCAGGGGCGGGGAATTAGCAATCAGCCCCAGCATTTT.

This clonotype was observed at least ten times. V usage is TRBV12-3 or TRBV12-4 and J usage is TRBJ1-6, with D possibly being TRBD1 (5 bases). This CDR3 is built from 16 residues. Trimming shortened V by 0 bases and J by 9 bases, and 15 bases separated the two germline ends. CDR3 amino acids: CASSLARERGSSPLHF. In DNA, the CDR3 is TGTGCCAGCAGTTTAGCTCGGGAAAGGGGAAGTTCACCCCTCCACTTT.

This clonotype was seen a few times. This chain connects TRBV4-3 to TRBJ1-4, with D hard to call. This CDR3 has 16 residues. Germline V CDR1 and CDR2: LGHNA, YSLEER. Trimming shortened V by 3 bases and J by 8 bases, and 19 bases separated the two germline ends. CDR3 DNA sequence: TGCGCCAGCAGCCAGGCTGCTGTAGGAGTATTAGAAAAACTGTTTTTT. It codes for CASSQAAVGVLEKLFF.

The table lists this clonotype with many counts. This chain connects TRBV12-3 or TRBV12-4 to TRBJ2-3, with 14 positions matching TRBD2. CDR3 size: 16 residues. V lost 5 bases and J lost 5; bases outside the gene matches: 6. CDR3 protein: CASSDPGLAGEDTQYF. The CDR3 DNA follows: TGTGCCAGCAGTGACCCGGGACTAGCGGGGGAAGATACGCAGTATTTT.

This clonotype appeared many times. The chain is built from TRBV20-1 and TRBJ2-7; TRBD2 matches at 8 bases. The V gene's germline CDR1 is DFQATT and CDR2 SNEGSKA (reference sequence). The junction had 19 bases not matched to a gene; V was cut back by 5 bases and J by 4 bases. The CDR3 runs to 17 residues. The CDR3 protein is CSARKRGPNFLAYEQYF. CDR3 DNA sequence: TGCAGTGCTCGAAAGCGGGGGCCCAATTTTCTTGCATACGAGCAGTACTTC.

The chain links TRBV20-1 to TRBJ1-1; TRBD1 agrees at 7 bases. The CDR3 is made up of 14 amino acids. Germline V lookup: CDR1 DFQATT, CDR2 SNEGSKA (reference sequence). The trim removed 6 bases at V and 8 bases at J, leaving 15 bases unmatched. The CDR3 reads CSAPRSGGSWEAFF. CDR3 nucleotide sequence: TGCAGTGCGCCGAGATCAGGGGGATCCTGGGAAGCTTTCTTT.

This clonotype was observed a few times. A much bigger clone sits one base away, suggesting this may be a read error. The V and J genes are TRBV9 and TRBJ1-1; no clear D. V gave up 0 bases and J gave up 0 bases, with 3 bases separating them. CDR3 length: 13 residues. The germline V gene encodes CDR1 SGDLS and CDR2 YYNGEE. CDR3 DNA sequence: TGTGCCAGCAGCGTAGCTCTGAACACTGAAGCTTTCTTT. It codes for CASSVALNTEAFF.

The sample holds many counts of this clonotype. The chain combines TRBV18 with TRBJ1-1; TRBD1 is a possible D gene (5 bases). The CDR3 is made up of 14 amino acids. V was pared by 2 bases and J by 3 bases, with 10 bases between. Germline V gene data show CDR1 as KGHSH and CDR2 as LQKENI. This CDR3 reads CASSPKGWDTEAFF. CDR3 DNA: TGTGCCAGCTCACCAAAGGGGTGGGACACTGAAGCTTTCTTT. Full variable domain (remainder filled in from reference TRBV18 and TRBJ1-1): NAGVMQNPRHLVRRRGQEARLRCSPMKGHSHVYWYRQLPEEGLKFMVYLQKENIIDESGMPKERFSAEFPKEGPSILRIQQVVRGDSAAYFCASSPKGWDTEAFFGQGTRLTVV.

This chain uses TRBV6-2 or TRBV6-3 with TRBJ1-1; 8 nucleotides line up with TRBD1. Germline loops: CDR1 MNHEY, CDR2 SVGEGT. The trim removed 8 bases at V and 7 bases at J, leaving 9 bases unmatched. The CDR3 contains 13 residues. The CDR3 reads CASGEQGEIEAFF. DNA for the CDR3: TGTGCCAGCGGGGAACAGGGGGAAATTGAAGCTTTCTTT.

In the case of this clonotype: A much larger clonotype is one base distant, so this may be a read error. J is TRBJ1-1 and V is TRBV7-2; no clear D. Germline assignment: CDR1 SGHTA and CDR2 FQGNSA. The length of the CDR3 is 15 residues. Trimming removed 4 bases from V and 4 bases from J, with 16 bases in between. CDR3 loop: CASSSTRFRSTEAFF. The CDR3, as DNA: TGTGCCAGCAGCTCGACACGTTTTCGGAGCACTGAAGCTTTCTTT.

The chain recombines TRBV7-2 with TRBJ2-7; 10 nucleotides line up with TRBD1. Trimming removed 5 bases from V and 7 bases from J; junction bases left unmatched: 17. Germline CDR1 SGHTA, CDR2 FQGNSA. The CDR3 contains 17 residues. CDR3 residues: CASSPTPTGTGEYEQYF. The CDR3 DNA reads TGTGCCAGCAGCCCCACCCCAACCGGGACAGGGGAATATGAGCAGTACTTC. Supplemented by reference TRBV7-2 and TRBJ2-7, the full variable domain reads GAGVSQSPSNKVTEKGKDVELRCDPISGHTALYWYRQSLGQGLEFLIYFQGNSAPDKSGLPSDRFSAERTGGSVSTLTIQRTQQEDSAVYLCASSPTPTGTGEYEQYFGPGTRLTVT.

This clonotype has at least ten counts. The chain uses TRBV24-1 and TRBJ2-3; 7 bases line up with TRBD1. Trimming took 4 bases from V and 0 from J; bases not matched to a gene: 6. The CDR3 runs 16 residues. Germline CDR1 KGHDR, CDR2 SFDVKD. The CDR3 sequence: CATSEWDSSSTDTQYF. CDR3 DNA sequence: TGTGCCACCAGTGAATGGGACAGCTCTAGCACAGATACGCAGTATTTT.